The rows below give T cell receptor beta chains drawn from one sample of a study of blood T cell repertoires in COVID-19. Measured with immunoSEQ multiplex PCR; TCRdb has only the in-frame clones, and not every one. The sample lists 150,000 to 200,000 clones; roughly 93% were seen once. Sequenced material: peripheral blood. The receptors derive from a woman aged 55 to 70 with COVID-19, enrolled during active disease. The CDR3 runs from the conserved cysteine through the conserved F or W. Each record gives: CDR3 length, J gene, V gene, CDR3 protein.

cdr3_length: 14; j_call: TRBJ2-7; v_call: TRBV7-2; cdr3_aa: CASSYRDRDHEQYF
cdr3_length: 13; j_call: TRBJ1-1; v_call: TRBV18; cdr3_aa: CASSLQGATEAFF
cdr3_length: 13; j_call: TRBJ1-1; v_call: TRBV18; cdr3_aa: CASSGTVSPEAFF
cdr3_length: 16; j_call: TRBJ2-5; v_call: TRBV4-1; cdr3_aa: CASSQVLERGHETQYF
cdr3_length: 12; j_call: TRBJ2-5; v_call: TRBV2; cdr3_aa: CATRTSKETQYF
cdr3_length: 16; j_call: TRBJ1-2; v_call: TRBV7-9; cdr3_aa: CASSLALGVIGYGYTF
cdr3_length: 13; j_call: TRBJ1-1; v_call: TRBV10-3; cdr3_aa: CAIRPGGNTEAFF
cdr3_length: 13; j_call: TRBJ2-5; v_call: TRBV29-1; cdr3_aa: CSVRPSGEETQYF
cdr3_length: 14; j_call: TRBJ2-3; v_call: TRBV7-3; cdr3_aa: CASSLEGASDTQYF
cdr3_length: 13; j_call: TRBJ1-2; v_call: TRBV7-9; cdr3_aa: CASSRPQGYGYTF
cdr3_length: 13; j_call: TRBJ1-2; v_call: TRBV6-6; cdr3_aa: CASKQGSGYGYTF
cdr3_length: 15; j_call: TRBJ1-4; v_call: TRBV4-3; cdr3_aa: CASSQDHRSREKLFF
cdr3_length: 14; j_call: TRBJ1-5; v_call: TRBV6-6; cdr3_aa: CASSPDRGHQPQHF
cdr3_length: 16; j_call: TRBJ2-7; v_call: TRBV15; cdr3_aa: CATSIRQGAVQYEQYF
cdr3_length: 13; j_call: TRBJ1-2; v_call: TRBV5-6; cdr3_aa: CASSFTGRDGYTF
cdr3_length: 13; j_call: TRBJ2-2; v_call: TRBV11-3; cdr3_aa: CASSWGGTGELFF
cdr3_length: 15; j_call: TRBJ1-5; v_call: TRBV6-1; cdr3_aa: CASSDLGRSNQPQHF
cdr3_length: 16; j_call: TRBJ2-3; v_call: TRBV4-3; cdr3_aa: CASSQDLGGGQDTQYF
cdr3_length: 13; j_call: TRBJ1-1; v_call: TRBV6-5; cdr3_aa: CASSPTGGTEAFF
cdr3_length: 11; j_call: TRBJ2-7; v_call: TRBV4-1; cdr3_aa: CASRGEVEQYF
cdr3_length: 14; j_call: TRBJ2-2; v_call: TRBV11-3; cdr3_aa: CASSLGQYTGELFF
cdr3_length: 16; j_call: TRBJ1-3; v_call: TRBV18; cdr3_aa: CASSPNRGTTGNTIYF
cdr3_length: 15; j_call: TRBJ2-1; v_call: TRBV5-4; cdr3_aa: CASSYGLSGYNEQFF
cdr3_length: 16; j_call: TRBJ2-3; v_call: TRBV7-8; cdr3_aa: CASSLLSGGRTDTQYF
cdr3_length: 15; j_call: TRBJ1-2; v_call: TRBV7-8; cdr3_aa: CASSLVDSGTLGYTF
cdr3_length: 16; j_call: TRBJ2-3; v_call: TRBV7-3; cdr3_aa: CASSRNRGPQRDTQYF
cdr3_length: 12; j_call: TRBJ1-5; v_call: TRBV6-5; cdr3_aa: CASSDRGQPQHF
cdr3_length: 12; j_call: TRBJ2-1; v_call: TRBV5-1; cdr3_aa: CASTLQYNEQFF
cdr3_length: 16; j_call: TRBJ2-1; v_call: TRBV3-1/TRBV3-2; cdr3_aa: CASSQGRTDAYNEQFF
cdr3_length: 15; j_call: TRBJ2-7; v_call: TRBV21-1; cdr3_aa: CASTTRQGPYYEQYF
cdr3_length: 14; j_call: TRBJ1-2; v_call: TRBV5-1; cdr3_aa: CASSSDRATYGYTF
cdr3_length: 15; j_call: TRBJ1-3; v_call: TRBV5-6; cdr3_aa: CASQRSRGPGNTIYF
cdr3_length: 13; j_call: TRBJ1-3; v_call: TRBV9; cdr3_aa: CASSPGSKNTIYF
cdr3_length: 14; j_call: TRBJ1-2; v_call: TRBV6-5; cdr3_aa: CASSYQGGRYGYTF
cdr3_length: 15; j_call: TRBJ2-5; v_call: TRBV18; cdr3_aa: CASSPGLAGGETQYF
cdr3_length: 13; j_call: TRBJ2-1; v_call: TRBV5-5; cdr3_aa: CASSSSLYNEQFF
cdr3_length: 17; j_call: TRBJ2-1; v_call: TRBV7-9; cdr3_aa: CASSRLAGVSSYNEQFF
cdr3_length: 14; j_call: TRBJ2-7; v_call: TRBV5-1; cdr3_aa: CASSTGTSGAEQYF
cdr3_length: 16; j_call: TRBJ1-6; v_call: TRBV5-1; cdr3_aa: CASSLEATGTVAPLHF
cdr3_length: 15; j_call: TRBJ1-2; v_call: TRBV6-5; cdr3_aa: CASSYFGQANYGYTF
cdr3_length: 15; j_call: TRBJ1-4; v_call: TRBV7-2; cdr3_aa: CASSLEGRFNQKLFF
cdr3_length: 15; j_call: TRBJ1-2; v_call: TRBV7-9; cdr3_aa: CASRTLTGGNYGYTF
cdr3_length: 15; j_call: TRBJ2-1; v_call: TRBV5-1; cdr3_aa: CASSWGQGTYHEQFF
cdr3_length: 17; j_call: TRBJ1-5; v_call: TRBV19; cdr3_aa: CASSTAVERQGNQPQHF
cdr3_length: 17; j_call: TRBJ1-5; v_call: TRBV7-2; cdr3_aa: CASSLTGHLLSNQPQHF
cdr3_length: 14; j_call: TRBJ1-2; v_call: TRBV4-3; cdr3_aa: CASSQARGAYGYTF
cdr3_length: 14; j_call: TRBJ1-2; v_call: TRBV30; cdr3_aa: CAWTEVGGFQGYTF
cdr3_length: 19; j_call: TRBJ2-2; v_call: TRBV7-2; cdr3_aa: CASSSRVASGGPNTGELFF
cdr3_length: 14; j_call: TRBJ1-1; v_call: TRBV20-1; cdr3_aa: CSASGQGWGTEAFF
cdr3_length: 14; j_call: TRBJ1-2; v_call: TRBV5-4; cdr3_aa: CASSPPGGEYGYTF
cdr3_length: 16; j_call: TRBJ1-2; v_call: TRBV2; cdr3_aa: CASSEQGPVLDYGYTF
cdr3_length: 14; j_call: TRBJ1-2; v_call: TRBV5-1; cdr3_aa: CASSYSGTGDGYTF
cdr3_length: 16; j_call: TRBJ1-1; v_call: TRBV2; cdr3_aa: CAITLGSRQVDTEAFF
cdr3_length: 15; j_call: TRBJ1-2; v_call: TRBV15; cdr3_aa: CATSRAQDINYGYTF
cdr3_length: 16; j_call: TRBJ2-2; v_call: TRBV4-2; cdr3_aa: CASSYQAGRSTGELFF
cdr3_length: 11; j_call: TRBJ2-7; v_call: TRBV2; cdr3_aa: CARGTGGEQYF
cdr3_length: 15; j_call: TRBJ1-2; v_call: TRBV2; cdr3_aa: CASSGDRGHLYGYTF
cdr3_length: 15; j_call: TRBJ1-2; v_call: TRBV12-5; cdr3_aa: CASGLVPGSTYGYTF
cdr3_length: 13; j_call: TRBJ2-7; v_call: TRBV6-5; cdr3_aa: CASSPPGRYEQYF
cdr3_length: 16; j_call: TRBJ1-1; v_call: TRBV5-6; cdr3_aa: CASANPGRPMNTEAFF